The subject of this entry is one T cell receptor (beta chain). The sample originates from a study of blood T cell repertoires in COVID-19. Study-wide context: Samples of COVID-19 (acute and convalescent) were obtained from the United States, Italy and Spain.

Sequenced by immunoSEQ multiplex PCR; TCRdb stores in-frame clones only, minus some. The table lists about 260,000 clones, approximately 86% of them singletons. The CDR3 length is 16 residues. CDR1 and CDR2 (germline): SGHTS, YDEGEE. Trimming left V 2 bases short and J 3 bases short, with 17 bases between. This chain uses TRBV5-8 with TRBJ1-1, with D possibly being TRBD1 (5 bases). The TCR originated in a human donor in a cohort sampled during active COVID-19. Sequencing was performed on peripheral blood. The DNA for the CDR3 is TGTGCCAGCAGCTTAGTACCGGGGCGGGGAGACACTGAAGCTTTCTTT. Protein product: CASSLVPGRGDTEAFF.